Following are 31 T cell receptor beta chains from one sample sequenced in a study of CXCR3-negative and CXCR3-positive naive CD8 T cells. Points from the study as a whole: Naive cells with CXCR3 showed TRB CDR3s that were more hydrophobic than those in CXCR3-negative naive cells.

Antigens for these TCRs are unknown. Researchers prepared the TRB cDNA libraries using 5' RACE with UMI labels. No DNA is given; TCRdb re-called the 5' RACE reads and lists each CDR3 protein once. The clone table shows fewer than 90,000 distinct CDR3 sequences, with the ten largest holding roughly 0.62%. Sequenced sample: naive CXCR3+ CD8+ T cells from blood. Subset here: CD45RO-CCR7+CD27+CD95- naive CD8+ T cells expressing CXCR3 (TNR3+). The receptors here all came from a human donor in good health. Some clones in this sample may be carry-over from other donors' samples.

The CDR3 spells CASSYRGNTGELFF. V is TRBV6-5 and J is TRBJ2-2. The germline V gene encodes CDR1 MNHEY and CDR2 SVGAGI. This CDR3 is built from 14 residues.

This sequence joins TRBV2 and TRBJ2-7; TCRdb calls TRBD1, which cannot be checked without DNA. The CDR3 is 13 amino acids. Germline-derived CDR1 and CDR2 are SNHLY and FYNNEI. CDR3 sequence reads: CASRRDSGLEQYF. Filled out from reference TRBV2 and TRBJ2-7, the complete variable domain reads EPEVTQTPSHQVTQMGQEVILRCVPISNHLYFYWYRQILGQKVEFLVSFYNNEISEKSEIFDDQFSVERPDGSNFTLKIRSTKLEDSAMYFCASRRDSGLEQYFGPGTRLTVT.

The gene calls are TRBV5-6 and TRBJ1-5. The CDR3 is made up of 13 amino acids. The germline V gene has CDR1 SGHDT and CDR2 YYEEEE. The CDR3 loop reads CASSRGGGQPQHF.

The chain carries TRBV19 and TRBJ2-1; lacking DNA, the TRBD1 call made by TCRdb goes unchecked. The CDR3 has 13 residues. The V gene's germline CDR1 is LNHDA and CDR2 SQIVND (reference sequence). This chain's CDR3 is CASSIWGGNEQFF.

The CDR3 protein is CASSLELQVSLQETQYF. The chain links TRBV5-5 to TRBJ2-5. The CDR3 is made up of 17 amino acids. Germline values: CDR1 SGHKS, CDR2 YYEKEE (reference sequence).

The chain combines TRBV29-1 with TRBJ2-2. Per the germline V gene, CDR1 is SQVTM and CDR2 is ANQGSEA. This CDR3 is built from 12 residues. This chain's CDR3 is CSVLWGTGELFF.

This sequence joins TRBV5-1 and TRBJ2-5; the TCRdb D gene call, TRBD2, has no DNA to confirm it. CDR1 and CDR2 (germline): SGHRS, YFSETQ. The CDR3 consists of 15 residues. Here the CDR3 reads CASSLPAVGVETQYF. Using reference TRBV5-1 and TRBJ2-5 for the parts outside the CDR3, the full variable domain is KAGVTQTPRYLIKTRGQQVTLSCSPISGHRSVSWYQQTPGQGLQFLFEYFSETQRNKGNFPGRFSGRQFSNSRSEMNVSTLELGDSALYLCASSLPAVGVETQYFGPGTRLLVL.

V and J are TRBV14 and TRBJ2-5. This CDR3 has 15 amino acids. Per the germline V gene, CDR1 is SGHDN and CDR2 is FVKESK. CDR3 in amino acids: CASSQERGLRETQYF. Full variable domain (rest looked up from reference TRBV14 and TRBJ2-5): EAGVTQFPSHSVIEKGQTVTLRCDPISGHDNLYWYRRVMGKEIKFLLHFVKESKQDESGMPNNRFLAERTGGTYSTLKVQPAELEDSGVYFCASSQERGLRETQYFGPGTRLLVL.

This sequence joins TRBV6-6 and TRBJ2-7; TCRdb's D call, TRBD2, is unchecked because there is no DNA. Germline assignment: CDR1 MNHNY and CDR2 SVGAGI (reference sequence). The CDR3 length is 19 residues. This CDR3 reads CASSYSHFREDFSSYEQYF.

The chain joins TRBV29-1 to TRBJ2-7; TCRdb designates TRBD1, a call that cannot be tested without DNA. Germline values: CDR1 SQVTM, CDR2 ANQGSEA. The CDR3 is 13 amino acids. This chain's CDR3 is CSVSHIGAYEQYF.

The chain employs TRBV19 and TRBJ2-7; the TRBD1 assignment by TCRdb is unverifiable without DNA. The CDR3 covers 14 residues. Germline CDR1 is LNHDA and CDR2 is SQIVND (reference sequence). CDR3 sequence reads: CASNPRQGAHEQYF.

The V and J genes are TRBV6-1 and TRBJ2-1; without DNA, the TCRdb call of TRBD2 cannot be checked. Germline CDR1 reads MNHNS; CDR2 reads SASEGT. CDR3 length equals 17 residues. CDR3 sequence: CASSEETSGDFDNEQFF.

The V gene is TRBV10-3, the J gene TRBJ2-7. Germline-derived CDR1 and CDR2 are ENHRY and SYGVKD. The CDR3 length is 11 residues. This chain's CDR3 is CAISGHYEQYF.

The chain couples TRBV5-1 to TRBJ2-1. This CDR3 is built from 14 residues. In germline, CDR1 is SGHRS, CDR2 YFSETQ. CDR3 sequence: CASSWASSYNEQFF.

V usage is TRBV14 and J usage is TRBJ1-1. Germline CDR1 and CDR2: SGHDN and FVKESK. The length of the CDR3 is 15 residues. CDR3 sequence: CASSQVAGMNTEAFF.

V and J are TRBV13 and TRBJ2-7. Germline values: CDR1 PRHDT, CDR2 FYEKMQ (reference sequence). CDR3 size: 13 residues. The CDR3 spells CASSLAIDYEQYF.

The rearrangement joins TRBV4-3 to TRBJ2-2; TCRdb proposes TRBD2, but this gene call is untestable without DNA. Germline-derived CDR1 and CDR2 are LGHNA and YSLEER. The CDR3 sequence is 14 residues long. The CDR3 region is CASSQEAGTGELFF.

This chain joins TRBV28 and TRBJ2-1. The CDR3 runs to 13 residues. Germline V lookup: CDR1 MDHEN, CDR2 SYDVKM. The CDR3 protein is CASSFWQSNEQFF.

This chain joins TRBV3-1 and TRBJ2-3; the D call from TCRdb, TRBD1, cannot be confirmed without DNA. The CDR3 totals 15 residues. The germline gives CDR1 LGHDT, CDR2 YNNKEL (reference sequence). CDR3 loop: CASSLRDRGGDTQYF.

The CDR3 region is CASSLAPGGGSYNEQFF. The rearrangement joins TRBV7-6 to TRBJ2-1; TCRdb indicates TRBD2, and absent DNA this call remains unverified. Germline V gene lookup returns CDR1 SGHVS and CDR2 FNYEAQ. The CDR3 consists of 17 residues.

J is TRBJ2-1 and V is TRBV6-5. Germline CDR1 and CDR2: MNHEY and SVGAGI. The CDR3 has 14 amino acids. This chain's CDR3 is CASSFASSYNEQFF.

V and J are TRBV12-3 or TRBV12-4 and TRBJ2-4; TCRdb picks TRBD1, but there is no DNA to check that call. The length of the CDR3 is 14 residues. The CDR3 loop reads CASSLHPGRDIQYF.

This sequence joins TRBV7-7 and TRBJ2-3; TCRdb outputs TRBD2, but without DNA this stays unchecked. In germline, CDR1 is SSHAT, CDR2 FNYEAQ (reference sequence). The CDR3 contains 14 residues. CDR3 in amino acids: CASSPRGGTDTQYF. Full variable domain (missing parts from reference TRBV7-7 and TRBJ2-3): GAGVSQSPRYKVTKRGQDVTLRCDPISSHATLYWYQQALGQGPEFLTYFNYEAQPDKSGLPSDRFSAERPEGSISTLTIQRTEQRDSAMYRCASSPRGGTDTQYFGPGTRLTVL.

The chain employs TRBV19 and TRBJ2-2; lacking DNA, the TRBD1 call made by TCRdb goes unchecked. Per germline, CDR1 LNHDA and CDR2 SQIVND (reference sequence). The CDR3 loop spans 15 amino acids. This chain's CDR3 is CASTAKTGATGELFF.

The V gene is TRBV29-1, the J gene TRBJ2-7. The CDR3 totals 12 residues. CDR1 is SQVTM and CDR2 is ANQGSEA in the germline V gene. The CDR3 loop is CSVEVGSYEQYF.

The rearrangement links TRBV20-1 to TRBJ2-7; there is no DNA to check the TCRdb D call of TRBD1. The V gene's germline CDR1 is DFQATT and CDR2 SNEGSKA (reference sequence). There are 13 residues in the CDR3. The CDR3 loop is CSARPGTGREQYF.

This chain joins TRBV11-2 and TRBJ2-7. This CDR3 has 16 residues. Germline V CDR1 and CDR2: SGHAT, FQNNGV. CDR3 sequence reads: CASHILDSGSSYEQYF. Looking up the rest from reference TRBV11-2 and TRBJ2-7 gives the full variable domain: EAGVAQSPRYKIIEKRQSVAFWCNPISGHATLYWYQQILGQGPKLLIQFQNNGVVDDSQLPKDRFSAERLKGVDSTLKIQPAKLEDSAVYLCASHILDSGSSYEQYFGPGTRLTVT.

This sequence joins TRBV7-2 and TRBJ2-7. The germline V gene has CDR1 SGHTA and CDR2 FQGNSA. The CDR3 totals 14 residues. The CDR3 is CASSFAEDLYEQYF. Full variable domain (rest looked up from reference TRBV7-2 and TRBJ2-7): GAGVSQSPSNKVTEKGKDVELRCDPISGHTALYWYRQSLGQGLEFLIYFQGNSAPDKSGLPSDRFSAERTGGSVSTLTIQRTQQEDSAVYLCASSFAEDLYEQYFGPGTRLTVT.

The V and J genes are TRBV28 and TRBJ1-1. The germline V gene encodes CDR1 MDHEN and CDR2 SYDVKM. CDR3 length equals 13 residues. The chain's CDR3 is CASSWGRHTEAFF.

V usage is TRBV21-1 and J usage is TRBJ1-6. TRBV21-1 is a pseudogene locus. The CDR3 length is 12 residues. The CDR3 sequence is CASSKRNSPLQF.

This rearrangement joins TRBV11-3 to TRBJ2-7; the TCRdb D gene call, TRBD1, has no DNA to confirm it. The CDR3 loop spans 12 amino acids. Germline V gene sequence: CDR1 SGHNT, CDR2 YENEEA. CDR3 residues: CASSPPTGEQYF. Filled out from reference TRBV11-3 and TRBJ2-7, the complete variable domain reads EAGVVQSPRYKIIEKKQPVAFWCNPISGHNTLYWYLQNLGQGPELLIRYENEEAVDDSQLPKDRFSAERLKGVDSTLKIQPAELGDSAVYLCASSPPTGEQYFGPGTRLTVT.